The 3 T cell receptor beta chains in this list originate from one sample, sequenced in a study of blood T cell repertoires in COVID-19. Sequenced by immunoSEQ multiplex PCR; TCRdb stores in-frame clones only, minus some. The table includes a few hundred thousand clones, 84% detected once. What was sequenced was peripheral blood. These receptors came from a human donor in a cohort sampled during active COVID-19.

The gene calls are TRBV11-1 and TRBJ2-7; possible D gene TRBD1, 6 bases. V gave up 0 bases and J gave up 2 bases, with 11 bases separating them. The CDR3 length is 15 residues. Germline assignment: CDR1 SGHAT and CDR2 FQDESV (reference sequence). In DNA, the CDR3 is TGTGCCAGCAGCTTAGCTGGTACAGGGCCCTACGAGCAGTACTTC. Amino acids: CASSLAGTGPYEQYF.

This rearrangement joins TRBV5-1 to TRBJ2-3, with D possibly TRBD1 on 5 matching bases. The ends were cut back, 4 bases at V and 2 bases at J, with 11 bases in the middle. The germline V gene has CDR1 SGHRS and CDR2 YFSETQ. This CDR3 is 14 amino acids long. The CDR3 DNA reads TGCGCCAGCAGCCCCGTGGGGCCCACAGATACGCAGTATTTT. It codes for CASSPVGPTDTQYF.

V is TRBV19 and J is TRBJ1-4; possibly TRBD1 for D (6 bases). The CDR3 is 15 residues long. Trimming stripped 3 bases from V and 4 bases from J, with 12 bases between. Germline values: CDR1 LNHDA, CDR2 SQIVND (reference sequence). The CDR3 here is CASSMRGSGNEKLFF. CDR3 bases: TGTGCCAGTAGTATGAGGGGGTCAGGTAATGAAAAACTGTTTTTT. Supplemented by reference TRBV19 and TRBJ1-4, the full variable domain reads DGGITQSPKYLFRKEGQNVTLSCEQNLNHDAMYWYRQDPGQGLRLIYYSQIVNDFQKGDIAEGYSVSREKKESFPLTVTSAQKNPTAFYLCASSMRGSGNEKLFFGSGTQLSVL.